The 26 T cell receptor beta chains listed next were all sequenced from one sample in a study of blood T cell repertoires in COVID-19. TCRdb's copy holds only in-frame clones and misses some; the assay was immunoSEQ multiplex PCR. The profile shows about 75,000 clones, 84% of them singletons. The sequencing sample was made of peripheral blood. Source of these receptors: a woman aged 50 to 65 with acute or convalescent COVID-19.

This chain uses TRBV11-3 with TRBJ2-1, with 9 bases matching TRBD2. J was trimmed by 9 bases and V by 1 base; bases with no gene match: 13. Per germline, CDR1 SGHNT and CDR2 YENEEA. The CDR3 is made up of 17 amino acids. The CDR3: CASSLVVPSGVGREQFF. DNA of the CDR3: TGTGCCAGCAGCTTAGTGGTCCCTAGCGGGGTTGGGCGTGAGCAGTTCTTC.

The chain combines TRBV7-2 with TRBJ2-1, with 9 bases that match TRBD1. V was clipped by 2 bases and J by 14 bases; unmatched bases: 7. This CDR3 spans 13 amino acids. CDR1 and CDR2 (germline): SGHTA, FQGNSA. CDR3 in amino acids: CASSLPGTGFEFF. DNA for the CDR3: TGTGCCAGCAGCTTACCCGGGACAGGGTTTGAGTTCTTC.

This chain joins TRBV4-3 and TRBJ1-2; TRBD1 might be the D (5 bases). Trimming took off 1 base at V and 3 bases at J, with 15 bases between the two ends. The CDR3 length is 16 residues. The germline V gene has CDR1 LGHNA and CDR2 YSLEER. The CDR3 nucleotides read TGCGCCAGCAGCCAAGCTTTCGGGGGGACGGACTATGGCTACACCTTC. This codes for CASSQAFGGTDYGYTF.

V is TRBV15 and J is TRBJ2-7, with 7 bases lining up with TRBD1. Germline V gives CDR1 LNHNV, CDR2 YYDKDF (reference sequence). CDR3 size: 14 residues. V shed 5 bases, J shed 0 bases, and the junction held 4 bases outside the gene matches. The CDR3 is CATSWDRFSYEQYF. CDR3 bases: TGTGCCACCAGCTGGGACAGATTCTCCTACGAGCAGTACTTC. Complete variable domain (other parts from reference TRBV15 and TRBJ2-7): DAMVIQNPRYQVTQFGKPVTLSCSQTLNHNVMYWYQQKSSQAPKLLFHYYDKDFNNEADTPDNFQSRRPNTSFCFLDIRSPGLGDTAMYLCATSWDRFSYEQYFGPGTRLTVT.

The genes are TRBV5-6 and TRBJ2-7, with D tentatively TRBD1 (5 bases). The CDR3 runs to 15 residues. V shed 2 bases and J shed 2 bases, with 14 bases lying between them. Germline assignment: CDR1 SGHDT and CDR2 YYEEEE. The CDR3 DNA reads TGTGCCAGCAGCTTTGCTAGTGGGGCTCCCTACGAGCAGTACTTC. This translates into CASSFASGAPYEQYF. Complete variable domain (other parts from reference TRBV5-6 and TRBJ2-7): DAGVTQSPTHLIKTRGQQVTLRCSPKSGHDTVSWYQQALGQGPQFIFQYYEEEERQRGNFPDRFSGHQFPNYSSELNVNALLLGDSALYLCASSFASGAPYEQYFGPGTRLTVT.

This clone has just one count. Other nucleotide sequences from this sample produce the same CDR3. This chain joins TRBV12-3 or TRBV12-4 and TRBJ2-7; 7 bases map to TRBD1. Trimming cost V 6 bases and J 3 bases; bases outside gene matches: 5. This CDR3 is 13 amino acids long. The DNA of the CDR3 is TGTGCCAGCAGCCGGGACAGCCTCTACGAGCAGTACTTC. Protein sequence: CASSRDSLYEQYF.

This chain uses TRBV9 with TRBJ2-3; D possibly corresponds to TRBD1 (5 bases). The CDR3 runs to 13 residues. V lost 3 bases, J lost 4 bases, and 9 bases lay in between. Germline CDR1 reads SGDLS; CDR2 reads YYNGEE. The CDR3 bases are TGTGCCAGCAGCGCTCAAGGGGCAGATACGCAGTATTTT. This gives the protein CASSAQGADTQYF.

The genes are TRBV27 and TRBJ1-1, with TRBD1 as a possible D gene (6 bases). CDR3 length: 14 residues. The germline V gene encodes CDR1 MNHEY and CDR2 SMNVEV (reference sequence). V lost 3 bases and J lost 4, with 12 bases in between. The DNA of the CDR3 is TGTGCCAGCAGTTTGGGGGGGGCGAGCACTGAAGCTTTCTTT. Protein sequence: CASSLGGASTEAFF.

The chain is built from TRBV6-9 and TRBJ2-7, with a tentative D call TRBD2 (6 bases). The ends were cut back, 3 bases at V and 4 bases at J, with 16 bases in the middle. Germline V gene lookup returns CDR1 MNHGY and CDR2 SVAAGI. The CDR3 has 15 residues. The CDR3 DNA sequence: TGTGCCAGCAGTTACCCCGCCGGGACTGTATACGAGCAGTACTTC. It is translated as CASSYPAGTVYEQYF.

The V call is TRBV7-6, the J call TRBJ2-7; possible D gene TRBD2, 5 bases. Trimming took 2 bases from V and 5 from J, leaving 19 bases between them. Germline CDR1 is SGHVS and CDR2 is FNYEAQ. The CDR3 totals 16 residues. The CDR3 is CASSLTLRDRFHEQYF. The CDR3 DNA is TGTGCCAGCAGCTTAACCCTGAGGGATCGTTTCCACGAGCAGTACTTC.

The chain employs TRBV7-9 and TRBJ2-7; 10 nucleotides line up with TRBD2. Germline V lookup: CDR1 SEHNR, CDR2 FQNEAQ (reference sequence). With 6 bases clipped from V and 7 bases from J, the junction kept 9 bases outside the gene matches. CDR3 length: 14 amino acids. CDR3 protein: CASSPTSGVWEQYF. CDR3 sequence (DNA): TGTGCCAGCAGTCCTACTAGCGGGGTTTGGGAGCAGTACTTC.

CDR3: CASSVQGRTDTQYF. For the CDR3, the DNA is TGTGCCAGCAGTGTACAGGGGAGGACAGATACGCAGTATTTT. This chain joins TRBV2 and TRBJ2-3; maybe TRBD1 (7 bases). The CDR3 contains 14 residues. V shed 4 bases and J shed 3 bases, with 11 bases lying between them. Germline CDR1 SNHLY, CDR2 FYNNEI.

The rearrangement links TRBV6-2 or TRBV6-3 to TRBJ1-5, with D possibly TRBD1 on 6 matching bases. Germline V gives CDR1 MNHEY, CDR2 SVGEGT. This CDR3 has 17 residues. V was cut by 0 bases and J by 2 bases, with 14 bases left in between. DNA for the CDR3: TGTGCCAGCAGTTACTCGATCAGGGGACATGGCAATCAGCCCCAGCATTTT. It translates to CASSYSIRGHGNQPQHF.

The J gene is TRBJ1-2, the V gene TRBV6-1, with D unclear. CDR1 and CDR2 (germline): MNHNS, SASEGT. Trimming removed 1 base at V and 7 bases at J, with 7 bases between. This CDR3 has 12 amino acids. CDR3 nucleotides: TGTGCCAGCAGTGAAGGAGGGATTGGCTACACCTTC. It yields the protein CASSEGGIGYTF.

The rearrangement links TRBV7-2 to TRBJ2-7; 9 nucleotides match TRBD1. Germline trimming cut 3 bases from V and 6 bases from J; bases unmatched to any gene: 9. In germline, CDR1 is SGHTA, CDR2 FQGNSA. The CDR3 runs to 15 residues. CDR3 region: CASSFRQGVLGEQYF. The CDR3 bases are TGTGCCAGCAGCTTCCGACAGGGGGTATTGGGCGAGCAGTACTTC.

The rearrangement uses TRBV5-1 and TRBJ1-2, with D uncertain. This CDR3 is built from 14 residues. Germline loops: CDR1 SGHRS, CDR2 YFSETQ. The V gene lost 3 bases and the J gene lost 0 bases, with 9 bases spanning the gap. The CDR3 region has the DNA TGCGCCAGCAGCTCGGGTGGTACTAACTATGGCTACACCTTC. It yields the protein CASSSGGTNYGYTF.

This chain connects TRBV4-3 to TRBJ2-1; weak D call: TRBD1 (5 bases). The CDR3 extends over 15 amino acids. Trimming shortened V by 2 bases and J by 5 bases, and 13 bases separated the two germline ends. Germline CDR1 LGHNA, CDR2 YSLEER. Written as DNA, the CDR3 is TGCGCCAGCAGCCAAAACCAGGGTCACCACAATGAGCAGTTCTTC. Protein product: CASSQNQGHHNEQFF.

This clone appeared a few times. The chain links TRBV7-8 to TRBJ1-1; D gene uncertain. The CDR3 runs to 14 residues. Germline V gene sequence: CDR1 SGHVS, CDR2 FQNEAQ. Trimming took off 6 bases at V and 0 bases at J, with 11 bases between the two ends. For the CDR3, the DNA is TGTGCCAGCAGTCCGGCGGGGATGAACACTGAAGCTTTCTTT. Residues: CASSPAGMNTEAFF.

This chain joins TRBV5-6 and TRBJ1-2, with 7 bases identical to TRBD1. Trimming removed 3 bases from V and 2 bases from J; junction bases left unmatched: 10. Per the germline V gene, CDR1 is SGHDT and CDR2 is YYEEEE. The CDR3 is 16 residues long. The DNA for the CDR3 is TGTGCCAGCAGCTCACCCCTGGAGGGGGCAAACTATGGCTACACCTTC. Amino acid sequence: CASSSPLEGANYGYTF.

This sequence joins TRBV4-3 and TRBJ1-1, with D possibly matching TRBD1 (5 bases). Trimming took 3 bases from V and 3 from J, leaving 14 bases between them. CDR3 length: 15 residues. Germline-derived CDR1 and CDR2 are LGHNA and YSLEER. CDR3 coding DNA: TGCGCCAGCAGCCATATGACAGAGGAGTACACTGAAGCTTTCTTT. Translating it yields CASSHMTEEYTEAFF.

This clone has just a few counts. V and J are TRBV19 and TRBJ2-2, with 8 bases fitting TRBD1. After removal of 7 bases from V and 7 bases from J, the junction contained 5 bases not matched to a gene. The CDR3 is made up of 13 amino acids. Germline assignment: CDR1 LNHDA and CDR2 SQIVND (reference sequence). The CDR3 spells CASTGGLGGELFF. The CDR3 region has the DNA TGTGCCAGTACAGGGGGCTTGGGCGGGGAGCTGTTTTTT.

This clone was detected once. The CDR3 is CASSQPGQGGNTIYF. CDR3 coding DNA: TGCGCCAGCAGCCAACCGGGACAGGGAGGAAACACCATATATTTT. The chain has TRBV4-1 and TRBJ1-3, with TRBD1 matching 9 bases. V gave up 2 bases and J gave up 4 bases; unmatched junction bases: 3. This CDR3 is built from 15 residues. Germline V CDR1 and CDR2: MGHRA, YSYEKL.

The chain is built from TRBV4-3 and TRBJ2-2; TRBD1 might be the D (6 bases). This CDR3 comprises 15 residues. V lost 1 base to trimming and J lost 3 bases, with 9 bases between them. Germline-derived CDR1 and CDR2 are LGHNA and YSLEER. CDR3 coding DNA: TGCGCCAGCAGCCAAGTACAGGGATACACCGGGGAGCTGTTTTTT. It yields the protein CASSQVQGYTGELFF.

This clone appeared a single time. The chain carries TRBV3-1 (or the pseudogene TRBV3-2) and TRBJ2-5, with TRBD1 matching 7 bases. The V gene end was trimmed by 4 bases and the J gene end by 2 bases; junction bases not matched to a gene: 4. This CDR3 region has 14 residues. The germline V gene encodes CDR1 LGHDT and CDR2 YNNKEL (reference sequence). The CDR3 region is CASSLWDRQETQYF. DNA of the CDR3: TGTGCCAGCAGCCTGTGGGACAGACAAGAGACCCAGTACTTC.

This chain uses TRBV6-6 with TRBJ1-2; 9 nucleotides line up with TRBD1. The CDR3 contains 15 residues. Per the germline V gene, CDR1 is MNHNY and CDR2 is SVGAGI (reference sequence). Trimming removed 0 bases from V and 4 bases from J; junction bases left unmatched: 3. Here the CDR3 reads CASSYSTGGAYGYTF. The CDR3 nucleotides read TGTGCCAGCAGTTACTCGACAGGGGGAGCCTATGGCTACACCTTC.

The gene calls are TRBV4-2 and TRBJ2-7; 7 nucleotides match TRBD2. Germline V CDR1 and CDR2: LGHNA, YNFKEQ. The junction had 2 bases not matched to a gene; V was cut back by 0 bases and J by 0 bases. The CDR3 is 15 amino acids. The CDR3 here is CASSQELASSYEQYF. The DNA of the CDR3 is TGTGCCAGCAGCCAAGAACTAGCGAGCTCCTACGAGCAGTACTTC.